The T cell receptor (beta chain) described here comes from a study of cytomegalovirus exposure and HLA in healthy donors (dated by TCRdb to 2016 to 2017). For the study in its entirety: An earlier analysis of 550 to 700 of the donors reported 250 to 300 Gb of sequence data and 120 million or so unique TCR beta sequences from about 180 million T cells. Among 300 to 500 genotyped donors of the cohort, an average of approximately 240,000 unique TCR beta nucleotide sequences was sequenced per donor, of which 15% to 20% were non-productive. Besides the first cohort of 550 to 750 subjects, a separate validation cohort made up of roughly 120 different subjects was used. All discovery cohort repertoires had been generated on a single sequencing platform. The genetic ancestry cluster associated with self-reported Caucasian donors included about 84% of the approximately 430 genotyped donors. The T cell repertoires of around 730 subjects were profiled by immunosequencing and related to cytomegalovirus serostatus. High-throughput TCR immunosequencing, statistical association of individual TCRs with disease status, and machine learning were combined to predict cytomegalovirus infection status. Rather than using new phenotypic data, the later analysis identified candidate immune exposures from TCR beta sequences and from how often those sequences occurred across donors. Both class I and class II loci were covered by HLA typing, at four-digit resolution. Donor age, sex, ethnicity and CMV serostatus were collected together with the repertoire data. Genome-wide SNP genotypes for about 55% of the 666 donors were used in a later genetic analysis, which treated that subset as a discovery cohort. Typing coverage varied by locus: roughly 620-640 donors for A, B, C, DRB1 and DQB1; approximately 500 for DQA1; approximately 610 for DPA1; about 450 for DPB1. An earlier analysis of around 640 of the donors used high-throughput TCR beta sequencing to judge whether each TCR beta V gene segment behaved as functional or pseudogenic. To study patterns of TCR occurrence, a later analysis re-analyzed previously published TCR beta repertoires from several hundred donors and added high-resolution HLA genotyping. Roughly 5 DR-DQ haplotypes were handled as single units for association and clustering, since linkage in the cohort was strong. The study aimed to test whether cataloging public T cell receptors could reveal signatures of past pathogen exposure. About 310 gigabases of sequencing data and 70 million to 85 million unique TCR sequences were included in an early release covering roughly 700 HLA-typed donors. Results and caveats for the whole study, not just this receptor: In a later genetic analysis, fewer N-insertions in productive TCRs were reported among donors in an Asian-associated ancestry cluster than the approximately 630-donor mean. Several of the top co-occurrence clusters appeared to be linked to parvovirus B19, influenza, CMV and Epstein-Barr virus, according to a later analysis. The 87-base-pair reads could not distinguish some IMGT-functional V segments, including TRBV6-2 and TRBV6-3, so those segments were excluded. Only TCR beta chains were sequenced in this cohort, and the absence of alpha or paired-chain data limited detectable features. In a later analysis, most CMV-associated TCR beta chains were found to appear HLA-restricted, with HLA associations seemingly driven largely by CMV exposure. Specific HLA alleles were associated with over 15,000 TCR beta sequences at a false discovery rate of 0.05 in a later analysis. CMV serostatus was the only immune exposure information available for the cohort. Correlated functional status among segregating V segments might be attributable to linkage disequilibrium, but an unknown experimental factor could not be ruled out. Presence/absence analyses assumed roughly uniform sequencing depth across donors, an assumption that may not hold. The authors suggested that the approach could potentially be generalized to other disease states and immunological phenotypes. Three of the identified cytomegalovirus-associated TCR beta chains were confirmed in vitro to be specific for cytomegalovirus antigens. A further reported finding was that TCR beta sequences accurately predicted the HLA-A and HLA-B alleles for most subjects in the first cohort. A cluster of highly shared sequence variants was judged likely to be a technical artifact of the sequencing pipeline. An earlier analysis of roughly 570 of the donors showed that most TCR beta V segments appeared in productive rearrangements either about 90% or about 30% of the time, which broadly matched IMGT annotations. According to a later analysis, TCR association rates differed among HLA loci, with DRB1 alleles showing the most associated TCRs and HLA-C alleles showing the fewest. HLA typing was unavailable for some donors at each locus, so association tests used only the typed subset. In both the original and validation cohorts, the classifier was reported to diagnose cytomegalovirus status with high specificity and sensitivity. Over 15 rarely observed V segments, including chromosome 9 orphons, were excluded from the earlier analysis of approximately 600 of the donors because counts were too low. The study listed 164 TCR beta chains as associated with cytomegalovirus. Across donors, most TCR sequences were observed very rarely, whereas some public TCRs were present in many individuals. A later analysis found that HLA-associated TCR beta chains were more clonally expanded and had lower generation probabilities than equally common non-associated chains. When HLA alleles, especially DR and DQ, strongly co-occurred, attributing TCR associations to individual alleles was difficult. A later genetic analysis associated a missense DCLRE1C variant with V-gene and J-gene trimming of TCR beta chains, and an independent cohort replicated the association.

The cohort was made up of hundreds of healthy bone marrow donors. At the time of sampling, all cohort members were nominally healthy, though unrecorded immune exposures were likely present. The donor was CMV seronegative and belonged to the group of over 350 seronegative cohort members. A peripheral blood sample was provided by each donor, and peripheral blood mononuclear cells were used for TCR beta sequencing. The Qiagen DNeasy Blood Extraction Kit was used to extract genomic DNA from the blood cell samples. Its CDR3 holds 16 amino acids, cysteine through phenylalanine. The only DNA kept is the CDR3, 48 bases in frame from the first base. Clipping removes 0 bases from V and 0 bases from J, with 4 as the unmatched junction base count. CDR1 and CDR2 were assigned from the germline V gene as SGHTA and FQGTGA. The method was the immunoSEQ multiplex PCR assay. For the multiplex PCR, a mixture combining 60 forward primers for TCR Vbeta segments and 13 reverse primers for TCR Jbeta segments was used. Amplification of the CDR3 region of rearranged TCR beta genes was performed with a multiplex PCR assay on genomic DNA. The amplified TCR beta libraries were sequenced on the Illumina HiSeq System as 87-base-pair reads. The authors processed their data as follows. In a later analysis, tens of millions of unique TCR beta chains were counted across the roughly 610 repertoires, and some 10 million of these chains were shared by at least two donors. To remove PCR and sequencing errors, raw reads were error-corrected and collapsed into unique sequences using a nearest-neighbor algorithm that merged closely related sequences. Alignment of CDR3 sequences to IMGT reference sequences was used to assign V, D and J gene segments. Each retained sequence needed at least a six-nucleotide match to both a V gene segment and a J gene segment. Rearrangements were called productive when the CDR3 lacked stop codons and stayed in frame with V and J; all others were non-productive. CDR3 was defined by IMGT convention, running from the second conserved V-encoded cysteine to the conserved J-encoded phenylalanine. Sequences without an unambiguous match to a single V gene segment were excluded from the earlier analysis of over 500 of the donors. An earlier analysis of 500 to 600 of the donors classified V segments as functional when productive rearrangements were above 56.7% and as segregating when the standard deviation between donors was above 5%. To diagnose cytomegalovirus status from the catalog of TCR beta chain sequences, a statistical classification framework was built. In a later analysis, V and J genes were assigned by comparing TCR nucleotide sequences against IMGT/GENE-DB human TR gene sequences. In a later analysis, CDR3 sequences and most-parsimonious VDJ recombination scenarios were assigned using the TCRdist pipeline. In a later analysis, every TCR beta chain was defined by the combination of its CDR3 amino acid sequence and its V-gene family, and reads without a unique V-gene family were dropped. As a way to deal with suspected cross-contamination and a sequencing artifact, a later analysis dropped roughly 620 nucleotide sequences that were highly shared and had low generation probability. In a later analysis, a clonal expansion index was calculated for each public chain from normalized within-repertoire ranks of inferred template counts. Generation probabilities in a later analysis came from a VDJ recombination model fitted to out-of-frame rearrangements, and those results were checked against IGoR. A later analysis scored TCR-TCR, TCR-HLA and TCR-CMV co-occurrence with hypergeometric tests, applying a repertoire-size bias correction to TCR pairs. A later analysis estimated false discovery rates by permuting HLA or CMV assignments 20 times. A later analysis grouped co-occurring TCRs with DBSCAN, adding TCRdist sequence similarity when clustering within HLA-allele-positive subsets. For co-occurrence clustering, repertoires with fewer than 30,000 or more than 120,000 public chains were excluded, along with five or six repertoires with anomalous nucleotide sharing. Sourced from immuneACCESS, this table was stored by TCRdb with only in-frame sequences that have V and J called. A share of the clones is absent; for the studies checked, an unresolved V gene accounts for under half, and the remainder has no known explanation. V, J and clone size derive from that table, while D and trimming were established from the DNA sequence. This sample gives roughly 100,000 clones in total; roughly three quarters of them show up just once. The top ten hold 2.5% to 3.5% of the sample.

Concerning this clone itself: Its antigen remains unidentified. Base-call qualities are not available, and no considerably larger clone is one nucleotide away.

The V and J genes are TRBV7-3 and TRBJ2-7, with 8 bases aligning to TRBD1. This receptor was taken from a young man in good health and CMV-seronegative. Sequencing was performed on PBMCs. The CDR3 region has the sequence CASSLTATGVSYEQYF. The DNA is as follows: TGTGCCAGCAGCTTAACAGCGACAGGGGTCTCCTACGAGCAGTACTTC.